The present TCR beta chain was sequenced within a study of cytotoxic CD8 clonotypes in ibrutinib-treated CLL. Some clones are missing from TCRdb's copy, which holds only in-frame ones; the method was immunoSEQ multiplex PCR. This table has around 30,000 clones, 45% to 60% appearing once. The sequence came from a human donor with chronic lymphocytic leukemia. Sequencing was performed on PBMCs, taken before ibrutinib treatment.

The CDR3 DNA reads TGTGCCACCAGCATCTCGGGAACCAGCACAGATACGCAGTATTTT. Translation gives CATSISGTSTDTQYF. The chain has TRBV15 and TRBJ2-3; maybe TRBD2 (5 bases). The CDR3 has 15 residues. V lost 4 bases to trimming and J lost 0 bases, with 11 bases between them. Germline V gives CDR1 LNHNV, CDR2 YYDKDF (reference sequence). The full variable domain, completed using reference TRBV15 and TRBJ2-3, is DAMVIQNPRYQVTQFGKPVTLSCSQTLNHNVMYWYQQKSSQAPKLLFHYYDKDFNNEADTPDNFQSRRPNTSFCFLDIRSPGLGDTAMYLCATSISGTSTDTQYFGPGTRLTVL.